The next 26 T cell receptor beta chains were all read from a single sample in a study of T cells in Graves' hyperthyroidism and ophthalmopathy. Regions amplified from RNA transcripts were the TCR beta CDR3 regions. The HTBI primer set drove a first-round RT-PCR of the TCR CDR3. One entry per CDR3 protein results from TCRdb running MiXCR on the multiplex PCR reads. Of some 740,000 distinct CDR3 sequences listed, around 15% are singletons. Sequencing used blood. The origin of the receptors is a woman younger than 35 with Graves' hyperthyroidism.

This clonotype was recorded at least ten times. The chain couples TRBV7-8 to TRBJ2-5; TRBD2 aligns across 13 bases. CDR3 length: 16 residues. CDR1 and CDR2 (germline): SGHVS, FQNEAQ. Unmatched junction bases numbered 7, after V lost 5 bases and J lost 4 bases. CDR3 sequence (DNA): TGTGCCAGCAGCCCTCAGGGACTAGCGGGACGAGAGACCCAGTACTTC. The encoded protein is CASSPQGLAGRETQYF.

This chain uses TRBV7-9 with TRBJ1-6; 9 bases line up with TRBD1. CDR1 and CDR2 (germline): SEHNR, FQNEAQ (reference sequence). V shed 8 bases, J shed 9 bases, and the junction held 8 bases outside the gene matches. CDR3 length: 14 amino acids. The CDR3 spells CASWDRVFGSPLHF. In DNA form, the CDR3 reads TGTGCCAGCTGGGACAGGGTTTTCGGTTCACCCCTCCACTTT.

The rearrangement links TRBV6-2 or TRBV6-3 to TRBJ2-1, with D perhaps TRBD1 or TRBD2 (5 bases each). This CDR3 region has 14 residues. Trimming left V 2 bases short and J 7 bases short, with 12 bases between. Germline V CDR1 and CDR2: MNHEY, SVGEGT. CDR3 amino acids: CASSYGSRVNEQFF. The DNA for the CDR3 is TGTGCCAGCAGTTACGGGAGCAGGGTTAATGAGCAGTTCTTC.

The chain uses TRBV10-1 and TRBJ2-1, with D possibly being TRBD1 (5 bases). The germline V and J ends were trimmed by 4 bases and 9 bases, with 16 bases remaining between them. Germline CDR1 and CDR2: WNHNN and SYGVQD (reference sequence). The CDR3 is 14 amino acids. CDR3 region: CASSGQGNMGEQFF. The CDR3 DNA is TGCGCCAGCAGTGGGCAGGGAAACATGGGTGAGCAGTTCTTC.

This clonotype was picked up many times. The chain joins TRBV7-2 to TRBJ2-5, with 7 nucleotides matching TRBD2. Germline V CDR1 and CDR2: SGHTA, FQGNSA. The CDR3 consists of 16 residues. The V and J ends lost 5 bases and 3 bases, in that order; junction bases with no gene match: 12. This chain's CDR3 is CASSPLGWTREETQYF. The CDR3 bases are TGTGCCAGCAGCCCCCTCGGCTGGACTAGGGAAGAGACCCAGTACTTC.

The chain joins TRBV14 to TRBJ2-7; 10 bases agree with TRBD2. The CDR3 extends over 16 amino acids. The ends lost 2 bases at V and 5 bases at J; junction bases unmatched: 9. Germline CDR1 and CDR2: SGHDN and FVKESK. CDR3: CASSQLRSSGSNEQYF. The CDR3 DNA follows: TGTGCCAGCAGCCAACTCCGGTCTAGCGGGAGTAACGAGCAGTACTTC. Full variable domain (remainder filled in from reference TRBV14 and TRBJ2-7): EAGVTQFPSHSVIEKGQTVTLRCDPISGHDNLYWYRRVMGKEIKFLLHFVKESKQDESGMPNNRFLAERTGGTYSTLKVQPAELEDSGVYFCASSQLRSSGSNEQYFGPGTRLTVT.

This clonotype was observed at least ten times. The genes are TRBV6-2 or TRBV6-3 and TRBJ1-2; unclear D gene. The germline V gene encodes CDR1 MNHEY and CDR2 SVGEGT. CDR3 size: 14 residues. V shed 4 bases and J shed 3 bases, with 12 bases lying between them. The CDR3 loop is CASSFYLADYGYTF. In nucleotides, the CDR3 is TGTGCCAGCAGTTTTTACTTAGCGGACTATGGCTACACCTTC.

This clonotype was found a few times. This chain uses TRBV3-1 with TRBJ2-1, with D unclear. Between the trimmed V and J ends, which lost 4 bases and 8 bases, there was a span of 21 bases. The CDR3 totals 16 residues. Per the germline V gene, CDR1 is LGHDT and CDR2 is YNNKEL (reference sequence). CDR3 coding DNA: TGTGCCAGCAGCCGATTGACGGAGACCTATTATGATGAGCAGTTCTTC. Translating gives CASSRLTETYYDEQFF.

This clonotype was observed many times. CDR3 in amino acids: CASSQDSLGGVHTDTQYF. CDR3 coding DNA: TGTGCCAGCAGCCAAGATTCATTAGGAGGAGTACACACAGATACGCAGTATTTT. V gene TRBV3-1 combines with J gene TRBJ2-3; tentative D call: TRBD2 (5 bases). Trimming removed 0 bases at V and 2 bases at J, with 18 bases between. Looked up from germline, CDR1 is LGHDT and CDR2 is YNNKEL (reference sequence). This CDR3 has 18 residues.

This clonotype was picked up many times. The V gene is TRBV7-9, the J gene TRBJ2-1; 7 bases are a match to TRBD2. Trimming cost V 8 bases and J 6 bases; bases outside gene matches: 16. The CDR3 contains 16 residues. Germline assignment: CDR1 SEHNR and CDR2 FQNEAQ (reference sequence). The CDR3 sequence is CASLDGGLSIPNEQFF. CDR3 bases: TGTGCCAGCTTGGATGGGGGACTATCAATACCCAATGAGCAGTTCTTC.

The V gene is TRBV28, the J gene TRBJ2-1; 7 bases map to TRBD1. The end of the DNA fits TRBJ2-7 better, so the J call may be wrong. Germline V lookup: CDR1 MDHEN, CDR2 SYDVKM. The CDR3 sequence is 13 residues long. This CDR3 is CASSRDSYNEQYF. CDR3 nucleotides: TGTGCCAGCAGTCGGGACAGCTACAATGAGCAGTACTTC.

This clonotype appeared many times. The V gene is TRBV3-1, the J gene TRBJ1-3; no firm D call. Germline assignment: CDR1 LGHDT and CDR2 YNNKEL (reference sequence). The CDR3 runs to 14 residues. The V and J ends lost 1 base and 0 bases respectively, with 4 bases between them. The CDR3 sequence is CASSQGSSGNTIYF. In DNA form, the CDR3 reads TGTGCCAGCAGCCAAGGGAGCTCTGGAAACACCATATATTTT.

This clonotype was picked up a small number of times. This rearrangement joins TRBV15 to TRBJ2-1; D is possibly TRBD2 (6 bases). V gave up 0 bases and J gave up 2 bases, with 14 bases separating them. Germline CDR1 reads LNHNV; CDR2 reads YYDKDF (reference sequence). CDR3 length: 17 amino acids. The DNA for the CDR3 is TGTGCCACCAGCAGAGAGTTCGCAGGAGGGGCCTACAATGAGCAGTTCTTC. It translates to CATSREFAGGAYNEQFF.

The sample holds a few counts of this clonotype. This may stem from a read error, because a much larger clone lies one nucleotide away. The V gene is TRBV13, the J gene TRBJ2-1; 8 bases match TRBD2. With 1 base clipped from V and 9 bases from J, the junction kept 5 bases outside the gene matches. Germline V gene lookup returns CDR1 PRHDT and CDR2 FYEKMQ (reference sequence). This CDR3 region has 14 residues. DNA of the CDR3: TGTGCCAGCAGCTTAGTTAGGCTAGCGGGTGAGCAGTTCTTC. Amino acids: CASSLVRLAGEQFF.

This clonotype was picked up a small number of times. The rearrangement links TRBV11-3 to TRBJ2-7; a weak D match, TRBD2 (5 bases). Germline CDR1 is SGHNT and CDR2 is YENEEA. This CDR3 region has 17 residues. V gave up 2 bases and J gave up 0 bases, with 17 bases separating them. As DNA, the CDR3 is TGTGCCAGCAGCTTACGGAGGAGAAGCGGATACTCCTACGAGCAGTACTTC. It codes for CASSLRRRSGYSYEQYF.

CDR3 sequence: CASSYSITSGSYEQYF. CDR3 nucleotides: TGTGCCAGCAGTTACTCGATAACTAGCGGGAGTTACGAGCAGTACTTC. This chain uses TRBV6-6 with TRBJ2-7; the match to TRBD2 covers 11 bases. This CDR3 is 16 amino acids long. J gave up 4 bases and V 0 bases, and 5 bases lay outside the gene matches. Germline assignment: CDR1 MNHNY and CDR2 SVGAGI (reference sequence).

In this sample, this clonotype turned up many times. The chain couples TRBV2 to TRBJ2-3; 9 positions agree with TRBD2. Per germline, CDR1 SNHLY and CDR2 FYNNEI. CDR3 length: 14 amino acids. Trimming cost V 8 bases and J 6 bases; bases outside gene matches: 9. The CDR3 reads CASQEASGADTQYF. CDR3 sequence (DNA): TGTGCCAGCCAGGAAGCTAGCGGGGCGGATACGCAGTATTTT.

This clonotype was seen ten or more times. V usage is TRBV4-1 and J usage is TRBJ2-7; 7 bases match TRBD2. Germline V gives CDR1 MGHRA, CDR2 YSYEKL. V lost 3 bases, J lost 2 bases, and 10 bases stayed unmatched. This CDR3 spans 16 amino acids. The CDR3 protein is CASSQPGGADAYEQYF. As DNA, the CDR3 is TGCGCCAGCAGCCAGCCGGGAGGAGCAGACGCCTACGAGCAGTACTTC.

This clonotype occurred many times. This sequence joins TRBV11-3 and TRBJ2-1; D remains ambiguous. The CDR3 totals 13 residues. The V end was cut by 0 bases, the J end by 3 bases, with 3 bases between. Germline CDR1 is SGHNT and CDR2 is YENEEA. The CDR3 region has the DNA TGTGCCAGCAGCTTAGACTTCTACAATGAGCAGTTCTTC. Amino acids: CASSLDFYNEQFF. The whole variable domain, remainder taken from reference TRBV11-3 and TRBJ2-1, is EAGVVQSPRYKIIEKKQPVAFWCNPISGHNTLYWYLQNLGQGPELLIRYENEEAVDDSQLPKDRFSAERLKGVDSTLKIQPAELGDSAVYLCASSLDFYNEQFFGPGTRLTVL.

The J gene is TRBJ2-7, the V gene TRBV19; TRBD1 or TRBD2 may be the D gene (5 bases each). Germline CDR1 is LNHDA and CDR2 is SQIVND (reference sequence). The CDR3 is made up of 14 amino acids. V dropped 2 bases and J dropped 2 bases, with 10 bases sitting between them. The CDR3, as DNA: TGTGCCAGTAGTATAAGGGACGGAACCTACGAGCAGTACTTC. Amino acids: CASSIRDGTYEQYF.

This clonotype appeared many times. The rearrangement uses TRBV7-2 and TRBJ1-4, with TRBD1 identical over 11 bases. From germline, CDR1 is SGHTA and CDR2 FQGNSA. V lost 0 bases, J lost 7 bases, and 4 bases stayed unmatched. This CDR3 is built from 16 residues. For the CDR3, the DNA is TGTGCCAGCAGCTTAGCGGGGACAGGGGGTGGTGAAAAACTGTTTTTT. This encodes CASSLAGTGGGEKLFF.

This clonotype was detected a few times. J is TRBJ1-4 and V is TRBV9, with D unresolved. Per germline, CDR1 SGDLS and CDR2 YYNGEE. V lost 4 bases and J 0 bases, leaving 7 bases between the germline ends. The CDR3 runs to 14 residues. The CDR3 coding sequence is TGTGCCAGCAGCTCCATATCAACTAATGAAAAACTGTTTTTT. This sequence encodes CASSSISTNEKLFF.

The rearrangement uses TRBV4-2 and TRBJ1-3, with D unresolved. V gave up 7 bases and J gave up 0 bases, with 7 bases separating them. From germline, CDR1 is LGHNA and CDR2 YNFKEQ. This CDR3 has 13 amino acids. The CDR3 DNA follows: TGTGCCAGCACATCGGCCTCTGGAAACACCATATATTTT. Translation gives CASTSASGNTIYF.

V is TRBV27 and J is TRBJ2-3; tentative D call: TRBD2 (5 bases). This CDR3 is built from 13 residues. V lost 5 bases and J lost 5, with 11 bases in between. Germline CDR1 is MNHEY and CDR2 is SMNVEV (reference sequence). The CDR3 bases are TGTGCCAGCAGTCCCTATAGCGAAGATACGCAGTATTTT. It is translated as CASSPYSEDTQYF.

There are many counts of this clonotype. The rearrangement links TRBV2 to TRBJ1-1; D ambiguous. CDR3 length equals 15 residues. CDR1 SNHLY and CDR2 FYNNEI come from the germline V gene. Trimming pared 0 bases from V and 1 base from J, leaving 9 bases between. The CDR3 region has the DNA TGTGCCAGCAGTGAAGCGCGGACGGAGAACACTGAAGCTTTCTTT. Encoded protein: CASSEARTENTEAFF.

The chain is built from TRBV6-2 or TRBV6-3 and TRBJ2-1, with 10 nucleotides matching TRBD2. Losses at the gene ends were 5 bases for V and 7 bases for J; bases not matched to a gene: 5. The CDR3 has 14 residues. Germline lookup yields CDR1 MNHEY and CDR2 SVGEGT. The CDR3 region has the DNA TGTGCCAGCAGTACTAGCGGGATGGGGAATGAGCAGTTCTTC. This encodes CASSTSGMGNEQFF.